The source of this T cell receptor (beta chain) is a study of response to subunit inactivated influenza vaccine. V lost 3 bases and J lost 10, with 13 bases in between. This CDR3 region has 13 residues. CDR1 is MRHNA, CDR2 SNTAGT, per germline. TCRdb processed the RT-PCR reads anew with MiXCR; each CDR3 protein has one entry. The top ten hold less than 15% of the sample, which has about 520,000 distinct CDR3 sequences, under 8.5% seen once. The sequence was obtained from a man aged 50 to 75 who received an inactivated influenza vaccine. The sample in question was PBMCs from blood, obtained roughly 24 months after vaccination. This chain uses TRBV6-4 with TRBJ1-3, with D perhaps TRBD1 (5 bases). CDR3 bases: TGTGCCAGCAGTGATCCCAGGCCAGGGACCATATATTTT. Amino acid sequence: CASSDPRPGTIYF.